One sample yielded the 24 T cell receptor beta chains listed below, sequenced in a study of T cell responses to AZD1222 COVID-19 vaccine. Profiling relied on immunoSEQ multiplex PCR, and the TCRdb table lists in-frame clones only, not all of them. This table has over 150,000 clones, around 89% appearing once. The sequences come from peripheral blood, collected on day 0 of AZD1222 vaccination. The receptors shown here come from an adult in good health.

The chain employs TRBV19 and TRBJ2-3; 12 nucleotides agree with TRBD2. The germline gives CDR1 LNHDA, CDR2 SQIVND (reference sequence). Germline trimming cut 0 bases from V and 1 base from J; bases unmatched to any gene: 2. The CDR3 consists of 17 residues. The chain's CDR3 is CASSIERTSGGTDTQYF. The CDR3 DNA follows: TGTGCCAGTAGTATAGAGAGGACTAGCGGGGGCACAGATACGCAGTATTTT. Together with reference TRBV19 and TRBJ2-3, the CDR3 gives the full variable domain: DGGITQSPKYLFRKEGQNVTLSCEQNLNHDAMYWYRQDPGQGLRLIYYSQIVNDFQKGDIAEGYSVSREKKESFPLTVTSAQKNPTAFYLCASSIERTSGGTDTQYFGPGTRLTVL.

This chain connects TRBV19 to TRBJ2-2, with D possibly being TRBD2 (5 bases). The CDR3 is made up of 17 amino acids. Germline V gene lookup returns CDR1 LNHDA and CDR2 SQIVND (reference sequence). With 2 bases removed from V and 4 bases from J, the gap between germline ends came to 17 bases. The CDR3 loop reads CASSIPPGGGGTGELFF. In nucleotides, the CDR3 is TGTGCCAGTAGTATACCCCCAGGCGGCGGAGGCACCGGGGAGCTGTTTTTT.

This clone was seen once. CDR3 nucleotide sequence: TGTGCCAGCAGCCCCCGGGACAGGGGTAATTCACCCCTCCACTTT. Translation: CASSPRDRGNSPLHF. The chain has TRBV7-9 and TRBJ1-6; 10 nucleotides align to TRBD1. The CDR3 totals 15 residues. Germline loops: CDR1 SEHNR, CDR2 FQNEAQ (reference sequence). V lost 5 bases to trimming and J lost 6 bases; unmatched junction nucleotides: 4.

This chain joins TRBV28 and TRBJ1-2; possibly TRBD1 for D (6 bases). Germline CDR1 reads MDHEN; CDR2 reads SYDVKM. The CDR3 is 17 amino acids. V lost 6 bases, J lost 3 bases, and 23 bases lay in between. The CDR3 sequence is CASSSTGGGILDYGYTF. CDR3 DNA: TGTGCCAGCAGCTCTACTGGGGGGGGCATACTCGACTATGGCTACACCTTC.

The chain combines TRBV7-2 with TRBJ2-3; 11 bases align to TRBD2. J gave up 5 bases and V 5 bases, and 9 bases lay outside the gene matches. The CDR3 is made up of 16 amino acids. Germline CDR1 is SGHTA and CDR2 is FQGNSA. The CDR3, as DNA: TGTGCCAGCAGCGTCTTAGCGGGGGGGCCTGGAGATACGCAGTATTTT. Translated: CASSVLAGGPGDTQYF.

The chain is built from TRBV5-1 and TRBJ2-3, with D possibly called TRBD1 or TRBD2 (5 bases each). Germline-derived CDR1 and CDR2 are SGHRS and YFSETQ. The CDR3 loop spans 16 amino acids. Trimming stripped 0 bases from V and 0 bases from J, with 11 bases between. The CDR3 DNA sequence: TGCGCCAGCAGCTTGGCCGGGGCCTCTAGCACAGATACGCAGTATTTT. Protein sequence: CASSLAGASSTDTQYF.

The chain couples TRBV7-2 to TRBJ1-2; a possible D gene is TRBD1 (5 bases). The ends were cut back, 5 bases at V and 8 bases at J, with 18 bases in the middle. CDR3 length equals 14 residues. Germline CDR1 SGHTA, CDR2 FQGNSA. The CDR3 sequence: CASSETAQGRGYTF. In DNA form, the CDR3 reads TGTGCCAGCAGCGAAACCGCCCAGGGCCGAGGCTACACCTTC.

The chain joins TRBV7-9 to TRBJ1-4; D gene unclear. Germline V gene sequence: CDR1 SEHNR, CDR2 FQNEAQ (reference sequence). The CDR3 loop spans 16 amino acids. The V end was cut by 7 bases, the J end by 0 bases, with 15 bases between. The CDR3 DNA sequence: TGTGCCAGCACTGCTGGGCAGTTCTCAACTAATGAAAAACTGTTTTTT. The encoded protein is CASTAGQFSTNEKLFF.

The chain combines TRBV19 with TRBJ1-3; D is unresolved. The CDR3 is made up of 12 amino acids. Germline assignment: CDR1 LNHDA and CDR2 SQIVND (reference sequence). The V end was cut by 4 bases, the J end by 0 bases, with 1 base between. The CDR3 DNA sequence: TGTGCCAGTAGTACCTCTGGAAACACCATATATTTT. Its translation: CASSTSGNTIYF.

This chain joins TRBV10-1 and TRBJ2-5; 9 bases map to TRBD1. The ends lost 5 bases at V and 3 bases at J; junction bases unmatched: 7. From germline, CDR1 is WNHNN and CDR2 SYGVQD (reference sequence). This CDR3 is 15 amino acids long. As DNA, the CDR3 is TGCGCCAGCAGTTCCCAGACAGGGGGAAAAGAGACCCAGTACTTC. Amino acid sequence: CASSSQTGGKETQYF.

V and J are TRBV20-1 and TRBJ2-1; D unclear. V gave up 3 bases and J gave up 0 bases, with 15 bases separating them. In germline, CDR1 is DFQATT, CDR2 SNEGSKA (reference sequence). CDR3 length: 16 residues. DNA of the CDR3: TGCAGTGCTAGTCTTCCCGGTACGAGCTCCTACAATGAGCAGTTCTTC. This codes for CSASLPGTSSYNEQFF.

The genes are TRBV3-1 (or the pseudogene TRBV3-2) and TRBJ1-4, with unresolved D. V shed 4 bases and J shed 8 bases, with 14 bases lying between them. The CDR3 length is 14 residues. Germline CDR1 reads LGHDT; CDR2 reads YNNKEL (reference sequence). The CDR3 spells CASSPGLKGEKLFF. The CDR3 coding sequence is TGTGCCAGCAGCCCGGGCCTCAAAGGGGAAAAACTGTTTTTT.

V and J are TRBV28 and TRBJ2-7, with D possibly called TRBD1 or TRBD2 (5 bases each). The CDR3 extends over 15 amino acids. From germline, CDR1 is MDHEN and CDR2 SYDVKM. Trimming pared 5 bases from V and 0 bases from J, leaving 14 bases between. The chain's CDR3 is CASSAYRDGSYEQYF. As DNA, the CDR3 is TGTGCCAGCAGTGCGTACCGGGACGGCTCCTACGAGCAGTACTTC.

V is TRBV6-5 and J is TRBJ1-6, with D unresolved. The germline V and J ends were trimmed by 4 bases and 4 bases, with 8 bases remaining between them. The CDR3 runs to 14 residues. Germline values: CDR1 MNHEY, CDR2 SVGAGI. CDR3 in amino acids: CASSLSAYNSPLHF. CDR3 nucleotide sequence: TGTGCCAGCAGTTTGTCAGCGTATAATTCACCCCTCCACTTT.

CDR3: CASSLRMGGPQETQYF. DNA for the CDR3: TGTGCCAGCAGTTTAAGGATGGGGGGGCCTCAAGAGACCCAGTACTTC. The rearrangement links TRBV28 to TRBJ2-5; D might be TRBD2 (7 bases). The V end lost 2 bases, the J end lost 2 bases, and 15 bases lay between the germline ends. Germline assignment: CDR1 MDHEN and CDR2 SYDVKM. This CDR3 spans 16 amino acids. The variable domain in full, with the rest retrieved from reference TRBV28 and TRBJ2-5, is DVKVTQSSRYLVKRTGEKVFLECVQDMDHENMFWYRQDPGLGLRLIYFSYDVKMKEKGDIPEGYSVSREKKERFSLILESASTNQTSMYLCASSLRMGGPQETQYFGPGTRLLVL.

The V call is TRBV3-1 (or the pseudogene TRBV3-2), the J call TRBJ1-4, with a possible D match to TRBD1 (6 bases). Germline V gene lookup returns CDR1 LGHDT and CDR2 YNNKEL (reference sequence). This CDR3 region has 15 residues. Trimming stripped 4 bases from V and 6 bases from J, with 15 bases between. The CDR3 loop reads CASSPAGALHEKLFF. The DNA for the CDR3 is TGTGCCAGCAGCCCGGCAGGGGCCTTACATGAAAAACTGTTTTTT.

A few counts support this clone. One end of the junction fails to match germline, which may point to a read error. V usage is TRBV3-1 (or the pseudogene TRBV3-2) and J usage is TRBJ2-2; no definite D call. This CDR3 contains 14 residues. The V gene's germline CDR1 is LGHDT and CDR2 YNNKEL (reference sequence). CDR3 nucleotide sequence: TGTGCCAGCAGACAAGGGAAGGACACCGGGGAGCTGTTTTTT. This codes for CASRQGKDTGELFF.

This rearrangement joins TRBV7-2 to TRBJ1-2; D gene unclear. The V and J ends lost 1 base and 6 bases respectively, with 9 bases between them. There are 13 residues in the CDR3. Germline V gives CDR1 SGHTA, CDR2 FQGNSA. CDR3 DNA: TGTGCCAGCAGCTTAGAGTCCTGGGATGGCTACACCTTC. It yields the protein CASSLESWDGYTF. Supplemented by reference TRBV7-2 and TRBJ1-2, the full variable domain reads GAGVSQSPSNKVTEKGKDVELRCDPISGHTALYWYRQSLGQGLEFLIYFQGNSAPDKSGLPSDRFSAERTGGSVSTLTIQRTQQEDSAVYLCASSLESWDGYTFGSGTRLTVV.

For the CDR3, the DNA is TGTGCCAGCAGCTACGACAGGAATCAGCCCCAGCATTTT. It codes for CASSYDRNQPQHF. The chain employs TRBV7-3 and TRBJ1-5; perhaps TRBD1 as D (6 bases). The CDR3 has 13 residues. Per germline, CDR1 SGHTA and CDR2 FQGTGA. Trimming took 4 bases from V and 4 from J, leaving 8 bases between them.

This chain uses TRBV27 with TRBJ2-3, with no clear D. This CDR3 has 14 amino acids. CDR1 and CDR2 from the germline V gene are MNHEY and SMNVEV (reference sequence). V lost 3 bases to trimming and J lost 2 bases, with 9 bases between them. The CDR3 is CASSFIGPTDTQYF. The CDR3 DNA reads as TGTGCCAGCAGTTTTATCGGGCCCACAGATACGCAGTATTTT.

The chain carries TRBV9 and TRBJ2-2; the match to TRBD2 covers 7 bases. V trimming: 3 bases; J trimming: 5 bases; junction bases outside the gene matches: 16. Germline V lookup: CDR1 SGDLS, CDR2 YYNGEE. The CDR3 contains 18 residues. In DNA, the CDR3 is TGTGCCAGCAGCGGAGGACCTCTAGGGAGGGCCGGAACCGGGGAGCTGTTTTTT. Its protein is CASSGGPLGRAGTGELFF.

The rearrangement joins TRBV13 to TRBJ2-3; 11 bases align to TRBD1. CDR1 and CDR2 (germline): PRHDT, FYEKMQ (reference sequence). The CDR3 covers 17 residues. V lost 6 bases and J lost 2; bases outside the gene matches: 10. CDR3 residues: CASSATPGQGVTDTQYF. As DNA, the CDR3 is TGTGCCAGCAGTGCTACGCCGGGACAGGGGGTCACAGATACGCAGTATTTT.

For the CDR3, the DNA is TGTGCCAGCAGCCAGAGGAGTCTGGACAGGGGGCGAGAGACCCAGTACTTC. Its translation: CASSQRSLDRGRETQYF. The J gene is TRBJ2-5, the V gene TRBV3-1 (or the pseudogene TRBV3-2); 11 nucleotides agree with TRBD1. Trimming took 3 bases from V and 4 from J; bases not matched to a gene: 10. The germline gives CDR1 LGHDT, CDR2 YNNKEL (reference sequence). CDR3 length: 17 residues.

The rearrangement joins TRBV28 to TRBJ1-2; D call uncertain. V lost 4 bases, J lost 5 bases, and 8 bases lay in between. Germline V lookup: CDR1 MDHEN, CDR2 SYDVKM. The CDR3 runs 12 residues. The DNA for the CDR3 is TGTGCCAGCAGTTCCAATTCTTATGGCTACACCTTC. Protein sequence: CASSSNSYGYTF.